Below, 11 T cell receptor beta chains from the same sample are listed, as sequenced in a study of radiotherapy plus CTLA-4 blockade in lung cancer (dated by TCRdb to the late 2010s). Library prep was done by the immunoSEQ multiplex PCR assay. TCRdb took this table from immuneACCESS and kept in-frame rearrangements with V and J called. Such tables lack part of the clones; where checked against another copy, unresolved V genes explain under half of the gap, and the rest is unexplained. The sample table lists about 97,000 clones, about 70% of them with a count of one. The top ten constitute roughly 3.1% of the sample. The specimen was peripheral blood, collected from a patient treated with radiotherapy plus ipilimumab. The receptors shown here come from a human donor with non-small cell lung cancer who had a partial response to radiotherapy plus ipilimumab. Some clones in this sample may be carry-over from other donors' samples.

The CDR3 coding sequence is TGTGCCAGCAGCGCCCCCGGACTAGCGGGAGTCGAGGAGCAGTTCTTC. Its translation is CASSAPGLAGVEEQFF. The genes are TRBV5-4 and TRBJ2-1, with 13 bases that match TRBD2. Germline V lookup: CDR1 SGHNT, CDR2 YYREEE (reference sequence). With 4 bases clipped from V and 10 bases from J, the junction kept 11 bases outside the gene matches. The CDR3 spans 16 residues.

The J gene is TRBJ2-3, the V gene TRBV2, with 8 bases aligning to TRBD2. V shed 6 bases and J 3 bases; nucleotides not matched to a gene: 8. This CDR3 comprises 15 residues. Germline loops: CDR1 SNHLY, CDR2 FYNNEI. The CDR3 here is CASRLLAGGTDTQYF. CDR3 bases: TGTGCCAGCAGGTTACTGGCGGGGGGTACAGATACGCAGTATTTT.

The rearrangement links TRBV18 to TRBJ2-2; the match to TRBD2 covers 8 bases. The trim removed 1 base at V and 1 base at J, leaving 5 bases unmatched. This CDR3 contains 17 residues. In germline, CDR1 is KGHSH, CDR2 LQKENI. The CDR3 DNA is TGTGCCAGCTCACCACTGGTTAGCGGGAAGAACACCGGGGAGCTGTTTTTT. This codes for CASSPLVSGKNTGELFF. The variable domain in full, with the rest retrieved from reference TRBV18 and TRBJ2-2, is NAGVMQNPRHLVRRRGQEARLRCSPMKGHSHVYWYRQLPEEGLKFMVYLQKENIIDESGMPKERFSAEFPKEGPSILRIQQVVRGDSAAYFCASSPLVSGKNTGELFFGEGSRLTVL.

The genes are TRBV1 and TRBJ1-4; TRBD1 reflects the table's D call only, with no check against the DNA. TRBV1 is a pseudogene locus. This CDR3 comprises 14 residues. Here the CDR3 DNA reads TGCACCAGCAGCCAAGGACAGGGCTTGGAAAAACTGTTTTTT. The encoded protein is CTSSQGQGLEKLFF.

This chain links TRBV4-3 with TRBJ2-3; 14 nucleotides line up with TRBD2. This CDR3 has 18 residues. CDR1 is LGHNA, CDR2 YSLEER, per germline. Trimming removed 0 bases from V and 5 bases from J; junction bases left unmatched: 7. CDR3 DNA: TGCGCCAGCAGCCAAGATTGGGCGACTAGCGGGGGGGTAGATACGCAGTATTTT. Translation: CASSQDWATSGGVDTQYF.

This clone was recorded at least ten times. The chain joins TRBV18 to TRBJ2-1, with TRBD2 as a possible D gene (5 bases). This CDR3 has 15 residues. In germline, CDR1 is KGHSH, CDR2 LQKENI. V dropped 3 bases and J dropped 9 bases, with 18 bases sitting between them. The CDR3 region is CASSPTDDASGEQFF. Written as DNA, the CDR3 is TGTGCCAGCTCACCTACGGACGACGCCAGCGGTGAGCAGTTCTTC.

The genes are TRBV11-3 and TRBJ2-7; TRBD1 matches at 7 bases. The CDR3 extends over 16 amino acids. CDR1 and CDR2 (germline): SGHNT, YENEEA. The trim removed 5 bases at V and 2 bases at J, leaving 12 bases unmatched. The CDR3 sequence: CASSKTRDRIPYEQYF. The DNA for the CDR3 is TGTGCCAGCAGCAAAACCCGGGACAGAATTCCCTACGAGCAGTACTTC.

This clone was counted a single time. The chain has TRBV6-4 and TRBJ2-1, with TRBD2 as a possible D gene (6 bases). The V gene lost 5 bases and the J gene lost 3 bases, with 20 bases spanning the gap. CDR3 length: 17 amino acids. The V gene's germline CDR1 is MRHNA and CDR2 SNTAGT. This CDR3 is CASSPRWSGSSYNEQFF. DNA for the CDR3: TGTGCCAGCAGTCCAAGGTGGAGCGGGTCTAGCTACAATGAGCAGTTCTTC.

J is TRBJ2-2 and V is TRBV11-2; D not resolved. V dropped 1 base and J dropped 4 bases, with 7 bases sitting between them. Germline CDR1 is SGHAT and CDR2 is FQNNGV. This CDR3 is built from 14 residues. The DNA of the CDR3 is TGTGCCAGCAGCTTAGCGGGTGGCACCGGGGAGCTGTTTTTT. Translating it yields CASSLAGGTGELFF. The full variable domain, in which reference TRBV11-2 and TRBJ2-2 provide the parts outside the CDR3, is EAGVAQSPRYKIIEKRQSVAFWCNPISGHATLYWYQQILGQGPKLLIQFQNNGVVDDSQLPKDRFSAERLKGVDSTLKIQPAKLEDSAVYLCASSLAGGTGELFFGEGSRLTVL.

The rearrangement joins TRBV28 to TRBJ2-7; D is undetermined. The CDR3 sequence is 15 residues long. CDR1 MDHEN and CDR2 SYDVKM come from the germline V gene. The V end was cut by 6 bases, the J end by 0 bases, with 15 bases between. The CDR3 loop reads CASSAQDWVSYEQYF. In nucleotides, the CDR3 is TGTGCCAGCAGCGCACAAGACTGGGTCTCCTACGAGCAGTACTTC.

The chain links TRBV10-1 to TRBJ2-3; 8 nucleotides line up with TRBD2. V was clipped by 3 bases and J by 1 base; unmatched bases: 15. The CDR3 consists of 19 residues. Germline V gene data show CDR1 as WNHNN and CDR2 as SYGVQD (reference sequence). The chain's CDR3 is CASSDRSLAGLRGTDTQYF. The CDR3 nucleotides read TGCGCCAGCAGTGACCGTAGTCTAGCGGGCCTTAGGGGCACAGATACGCAGTATTTT.